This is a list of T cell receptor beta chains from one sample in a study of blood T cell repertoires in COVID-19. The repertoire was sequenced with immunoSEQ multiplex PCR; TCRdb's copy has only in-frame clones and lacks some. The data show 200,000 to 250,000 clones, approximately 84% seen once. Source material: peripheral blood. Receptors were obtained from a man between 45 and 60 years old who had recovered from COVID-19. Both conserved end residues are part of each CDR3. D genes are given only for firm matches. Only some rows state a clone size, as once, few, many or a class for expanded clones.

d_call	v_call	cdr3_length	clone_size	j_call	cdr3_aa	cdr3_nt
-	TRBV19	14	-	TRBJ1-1	CASSIMSGNHEAFF	TGTGCCAGTAGTATAATGTCGGGGAATCATGAAGCTTTCTTT
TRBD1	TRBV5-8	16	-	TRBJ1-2	CASSQGDGTGNYGYTF	TGTGCCAGCAGCCAAGGGGACGGGACAGGGAACTATGGCTACACCTTC
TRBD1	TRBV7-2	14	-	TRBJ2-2	CASSFDRGAGELFF	TGTGCCAGCAGCTTCGACAGGGGCGCCGGGGAGCTGTTTTTT
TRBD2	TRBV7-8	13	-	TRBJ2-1	CASSSGRENEQFF	TGTGCCAGCAGCAGCGGGAGAGAGAATGAGCAGTTCTTC
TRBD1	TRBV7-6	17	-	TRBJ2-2	CASSPGTGQGAVGELFF	TGTGCCAGCAGCCCGGGCACCGGACAGGGGGCCGTCGGGGAGCTGTTTTTT
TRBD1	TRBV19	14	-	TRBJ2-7	CASSISGTVYEQYF	TGTGCCAGTAGTATATCGGGGACAGTATACGAGCAGTACTTC
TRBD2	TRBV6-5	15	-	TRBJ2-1	CASSVGLARGNEQFF	TGTGCCAGCAGCGTGGGACTAGCGCGTGGTAATGAGCAGTTCTTC
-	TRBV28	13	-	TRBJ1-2	CASSSGRNYGYTF	TGTGCCAGCAGTTCTGGCAGGAACTATGGCTACACCTTC
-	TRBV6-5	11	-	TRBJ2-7	CATIPGYEQYF	TGTGCCACCATCCCCGGCTACGAGCAGTACTTC
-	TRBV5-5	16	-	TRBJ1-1	CASSLARQGRRAEAFF	TGTGCCAGCAGCTTGGCCCGGCAGGGTCGGCGCGCTGAAGCTTTCTTT
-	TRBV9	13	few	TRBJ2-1	CASSVAPPDEQFF	TGTGCCAGCAGCGTAGCTCCCCCGGATGAGCAGTTCTTC
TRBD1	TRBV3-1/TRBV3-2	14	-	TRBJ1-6	CASSPSTGGSPLHF	TGTGCCAGCAGCCCATCGACAGGGGGATCACCCCTCCACTTT
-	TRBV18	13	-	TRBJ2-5	CASSSARIETQYF	TGTGCCAGCTCATCGGCTAGGATAGAGACCCAGTACTTC
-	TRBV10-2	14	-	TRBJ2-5	CASSDHRFQETQYF	TGCGCCAGCAGTGACCACAGGTTCCAAGAGACCCAGTACTTC
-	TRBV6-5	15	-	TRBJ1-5	CASMGYRGSNQPQHF	TGTGCCAGCATGGGATATCGAGGGAGCAATCAGCCCCAGCATTTT
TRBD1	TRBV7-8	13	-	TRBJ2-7	CASSSRGSYEQYF	TGTGCCAGCAGCTCCAGGGGGTCCTACGAGCAGTACTTC
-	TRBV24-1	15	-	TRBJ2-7	CATSDTTDTPYEQYF	TGTGCCACCAGTGATACAACGGACACCCCCTACGAGCAGTACTTC
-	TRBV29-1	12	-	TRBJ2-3	CSVEDGGMTQYF	TGCAGCGTTGAGGACGGCGGGATGACGCAGTATTTT
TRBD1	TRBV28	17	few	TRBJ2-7	CASSFSGQGPGYDEQYF	TGTGCCAGCAGTTTCAGCGGACAGGGCCCTGGCTACGACGAGCAGTACTTC
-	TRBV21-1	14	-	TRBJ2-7	CASSTRDRQYEQYF	TGTGCCAGCAGCACCCGGGACAGACAATACGAGCAGTACTTC
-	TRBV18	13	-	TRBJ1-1	CASQPTGNTEAFF	TGTGCCAGCCAACCCACAGGGAACACTGAAGCTTTCTTT
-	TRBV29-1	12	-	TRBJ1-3	CSVRDSGNTIYF	TGCAGCGTACGGGACTCTGGAAACACCATATATTTT
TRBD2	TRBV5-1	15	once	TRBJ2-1	CASSFWTSGSSEQFF	TGCGCCAGCAGCTTCTGGACTAGCGGGAGCAGTGAGCAGTTCTTC
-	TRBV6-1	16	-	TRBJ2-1	CASSEALLRERNEQFF	TGTGCCAGCAGTGAAGCGCTTTTACGGGAGCGGAATGAGCAGTTCTTC
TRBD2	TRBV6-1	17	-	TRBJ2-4	CASSERGAGATKNIQYF	TGTGCCAGCAGTGAAAGAGGAGCGGGAGCGACCAAAAACATTCAGTACTTC
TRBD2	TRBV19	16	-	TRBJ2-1	CASGTRGAGSYNEQFF	TGTGCCAGCGGGACTAGGGGAGCGGGGTCCTACAATGAGCAGTTCTTC